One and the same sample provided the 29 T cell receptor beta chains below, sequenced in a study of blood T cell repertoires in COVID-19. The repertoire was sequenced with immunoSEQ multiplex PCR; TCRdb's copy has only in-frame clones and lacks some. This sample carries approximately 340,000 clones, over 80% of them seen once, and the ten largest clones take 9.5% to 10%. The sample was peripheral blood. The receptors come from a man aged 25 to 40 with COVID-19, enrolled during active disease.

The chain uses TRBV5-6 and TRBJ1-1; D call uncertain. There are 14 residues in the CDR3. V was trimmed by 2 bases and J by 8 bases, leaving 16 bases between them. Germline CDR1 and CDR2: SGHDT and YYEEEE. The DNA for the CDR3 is TGTGCCAGCAGCTTTGAGTACGGAGTGCGAGAAGCTTTCTTT. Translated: CASSFEYGVREAFF.

The CDR3 region has the DNA TGTGCCAGCAGTTACTCGCCCGACAGTGAAGCTTTCTTT. It encodes CASSYSPDSEAFF. This chain joins TRBV6-5 and TRBJ1-1, with D possibly TRBD1 on 5 matching bases. This CDR3 contains 13 residues. Trimming took 0 bases from V and 7 from J, leaving 9 bases between them. Germline CDR1 and CDR2: MNHEY and SVGAGI.

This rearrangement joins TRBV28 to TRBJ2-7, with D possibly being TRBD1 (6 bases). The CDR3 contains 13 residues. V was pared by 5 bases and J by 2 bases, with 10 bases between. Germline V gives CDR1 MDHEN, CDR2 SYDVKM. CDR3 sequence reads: CASSNRETYEQYF. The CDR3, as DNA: TGTGCCAGCAGTAACAGGGAAACCTACGAGCAGTACTTC.

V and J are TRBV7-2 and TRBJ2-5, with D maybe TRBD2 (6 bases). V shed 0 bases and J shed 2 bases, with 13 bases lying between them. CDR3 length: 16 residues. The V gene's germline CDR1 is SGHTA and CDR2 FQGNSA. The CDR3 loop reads CASSLARRGAQETQYF. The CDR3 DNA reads TGTGCCAGCAGCTTAGCGAGGAGGGGAGCTCAAGAGACCCAGTACTTC.

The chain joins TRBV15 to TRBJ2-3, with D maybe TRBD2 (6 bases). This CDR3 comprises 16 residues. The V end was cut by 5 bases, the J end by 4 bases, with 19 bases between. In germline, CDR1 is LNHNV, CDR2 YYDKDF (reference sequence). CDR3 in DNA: TGTGCCACCAGCTCCACCGGGACTCCCAGCCCAGATACGCAGTATTTT. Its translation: CATSSTGTPSPDTQYF.

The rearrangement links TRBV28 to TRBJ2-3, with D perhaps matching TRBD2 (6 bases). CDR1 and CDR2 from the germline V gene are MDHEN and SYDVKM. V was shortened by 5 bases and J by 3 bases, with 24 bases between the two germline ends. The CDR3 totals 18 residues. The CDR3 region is CASSLPSGVFIDTDTQYF. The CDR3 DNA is TGTGCCAGCAGTCTCCCCTCGGGAGTTTTCATCGATACAGATACGCAGTATTTT.

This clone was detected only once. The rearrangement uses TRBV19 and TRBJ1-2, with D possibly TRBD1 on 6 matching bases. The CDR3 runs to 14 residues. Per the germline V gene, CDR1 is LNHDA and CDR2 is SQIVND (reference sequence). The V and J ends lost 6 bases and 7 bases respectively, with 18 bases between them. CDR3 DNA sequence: TGTGCCAGTAGGGGGGCAGGGTTGGATGGTGGCTACACCTTC. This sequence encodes CASRGAGLDGGYTF. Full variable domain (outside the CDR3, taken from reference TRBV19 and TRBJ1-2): DGGITQSPKYLFRKEGQNVTLSCEQNLNHDAMYWYRQDPGQGLRLIYYSQIVNDFQKGDIAEGYSVSREKKESFPLTVTSAQKNPTAFYLCASRGAGLDGGYTFGSGTRLTVV.

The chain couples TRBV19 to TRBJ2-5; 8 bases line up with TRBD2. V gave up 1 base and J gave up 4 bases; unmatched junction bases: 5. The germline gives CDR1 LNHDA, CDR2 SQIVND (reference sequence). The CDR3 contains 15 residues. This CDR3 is CASSIGGGLTETQYF. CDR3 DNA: TGTGCCAGTAGTATAGGCGGGGGGCTGACAGAGACCCAGTACTTC.

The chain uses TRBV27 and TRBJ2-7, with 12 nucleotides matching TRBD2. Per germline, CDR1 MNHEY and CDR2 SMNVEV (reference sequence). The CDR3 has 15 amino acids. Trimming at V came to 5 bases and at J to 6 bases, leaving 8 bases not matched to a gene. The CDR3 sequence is CASSRTSGIQGEQYF. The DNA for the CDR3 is TGTGCCAGCAGTCGGACTAGCGGGATACAGGGCGAGCAGTACTTC.

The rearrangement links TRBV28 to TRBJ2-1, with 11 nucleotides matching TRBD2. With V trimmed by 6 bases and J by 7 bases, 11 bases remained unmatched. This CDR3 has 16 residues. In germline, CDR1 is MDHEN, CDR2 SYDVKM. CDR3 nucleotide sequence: TGTGCCAGCAGCCAAATCAAAGGGACTAGCGGTAATGAGCAGTTCTTC. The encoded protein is CASSQIKGTSGNEQFF.

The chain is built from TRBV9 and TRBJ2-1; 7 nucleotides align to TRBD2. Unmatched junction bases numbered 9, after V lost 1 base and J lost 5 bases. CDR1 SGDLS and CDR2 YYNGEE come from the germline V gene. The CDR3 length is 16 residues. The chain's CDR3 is CASSVSFLGLNNEQFF. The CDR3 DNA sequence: TGTGCCAGCAGCGTAAGCTTCTTGGGACTAAACAATGAGCAGTTCTTC.

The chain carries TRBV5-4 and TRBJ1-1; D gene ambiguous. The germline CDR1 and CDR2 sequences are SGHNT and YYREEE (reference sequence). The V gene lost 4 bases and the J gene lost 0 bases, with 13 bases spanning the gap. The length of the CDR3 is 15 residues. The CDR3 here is CASSVQVTMNTEAFF. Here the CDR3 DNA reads TGTGCCAGCAGCGTACAAGTAACCATGAACACTGAAGCTTTCTTT.

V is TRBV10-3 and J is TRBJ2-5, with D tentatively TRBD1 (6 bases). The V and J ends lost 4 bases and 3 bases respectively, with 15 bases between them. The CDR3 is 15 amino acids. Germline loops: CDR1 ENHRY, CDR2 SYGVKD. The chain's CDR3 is CAISASTRGEETQYF. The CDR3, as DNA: TGTGCCATCAGTGCTTCAACCAGGGGAGAAGAGACCCAGTACTTC.

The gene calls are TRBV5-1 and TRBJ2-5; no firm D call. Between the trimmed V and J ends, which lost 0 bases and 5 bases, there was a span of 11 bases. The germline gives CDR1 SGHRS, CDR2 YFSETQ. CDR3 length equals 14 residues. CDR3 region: CASSLAGLMETQYF. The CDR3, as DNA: TGCGCCAGCAGCTTGGCCGGTTTAATGGAGACCCAGTACTTC. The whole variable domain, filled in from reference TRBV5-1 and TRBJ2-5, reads KAGVTQTPRYLIKTRGQQVTLSCSPISGHRSVSWYQQTPGQGLQFLFEYFSETQRNKGNFPGRFSGRQFSNSRSEMNVSTLELGDSALYLCASSLAGLMETQYFGPGTRLLVL.

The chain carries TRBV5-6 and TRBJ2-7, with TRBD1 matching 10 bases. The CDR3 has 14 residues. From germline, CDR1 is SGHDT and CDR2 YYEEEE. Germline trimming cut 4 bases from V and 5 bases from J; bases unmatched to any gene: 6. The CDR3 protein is CASSGDRGLDEQYF. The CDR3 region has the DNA TGTGCCAGCAGCGGGGACAGGGGCCTGGACGAGCAGTACTTC.

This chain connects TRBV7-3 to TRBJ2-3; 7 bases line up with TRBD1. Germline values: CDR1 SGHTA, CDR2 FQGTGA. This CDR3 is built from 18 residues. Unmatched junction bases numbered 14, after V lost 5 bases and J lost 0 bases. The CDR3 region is CASSAFAGGTESTDTQYF. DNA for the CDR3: TGTGCCAGCAGCGCCTTCGCGGGTGGGACAGAAAGCACAGATACGCAGTATTTT.

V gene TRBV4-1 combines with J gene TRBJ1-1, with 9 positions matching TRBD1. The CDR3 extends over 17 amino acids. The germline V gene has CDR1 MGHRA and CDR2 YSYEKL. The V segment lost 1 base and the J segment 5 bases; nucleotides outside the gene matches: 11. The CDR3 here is CASSQGEGQGVFTEAFF. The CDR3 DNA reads TGCGCCAGCAGCCAAGGAGAGGGACAGGGAGTTTTTACTGAAGCTTTCTTT.

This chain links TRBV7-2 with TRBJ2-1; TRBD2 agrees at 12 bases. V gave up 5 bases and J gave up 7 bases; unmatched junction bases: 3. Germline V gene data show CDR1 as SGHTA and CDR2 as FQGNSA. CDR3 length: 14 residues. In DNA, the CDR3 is TGTGCCAGCAGCCTGACTAGCGGGAGAAATGAGCAGTTCTTC. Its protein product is CASSLTSGRNEQFF.

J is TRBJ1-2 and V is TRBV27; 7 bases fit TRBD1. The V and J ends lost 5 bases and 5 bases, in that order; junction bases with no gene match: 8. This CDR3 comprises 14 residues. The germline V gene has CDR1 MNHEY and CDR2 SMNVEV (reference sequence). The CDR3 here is CASSASTGRYGYTF. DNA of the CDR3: TGTGCCAGCAGTGCCTCGACAGGGAGGTATGGCTACACCTTC.

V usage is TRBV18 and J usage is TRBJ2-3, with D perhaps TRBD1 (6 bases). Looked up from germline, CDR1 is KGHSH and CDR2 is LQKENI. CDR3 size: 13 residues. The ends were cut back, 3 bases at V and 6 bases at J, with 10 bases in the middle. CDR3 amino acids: CASSPFDRDTQYF. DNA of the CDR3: TGTGCCAGCTCACCGTTCGACAGGGATACGCAGTATTTT. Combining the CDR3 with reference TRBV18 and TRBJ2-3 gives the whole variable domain NAGVMQNPRHLVRRRGQEARLRCSPMKGHSHVYWYRQLPEEGLKFMVYLQKENIIDESGMPKERFSAEFPKEGPSILRIQQVVRGDSAAYFCASSPFDRDTQYFGPGTRLTVL.

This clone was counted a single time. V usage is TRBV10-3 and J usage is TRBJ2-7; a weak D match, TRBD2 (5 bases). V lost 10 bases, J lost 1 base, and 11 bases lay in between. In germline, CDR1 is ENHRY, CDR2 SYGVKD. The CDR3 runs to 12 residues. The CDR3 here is CATQGSSYEQYF. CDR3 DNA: TGTGCCACCCAAGGGAGTTCCTACGAGCAGTACTTC.

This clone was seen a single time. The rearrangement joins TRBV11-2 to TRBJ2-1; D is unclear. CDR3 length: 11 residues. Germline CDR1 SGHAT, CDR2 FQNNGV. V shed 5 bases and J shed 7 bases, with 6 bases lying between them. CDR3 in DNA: TGTGCCAGCAGCCACTCTAATGAGCAGTTCTTC. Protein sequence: CASSHSNEQFF.

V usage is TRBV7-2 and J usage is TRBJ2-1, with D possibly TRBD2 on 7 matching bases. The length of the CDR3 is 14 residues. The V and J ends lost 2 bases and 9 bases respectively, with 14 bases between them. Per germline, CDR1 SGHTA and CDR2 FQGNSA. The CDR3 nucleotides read TGTGCCAGCAGCTTATTAGCAAGGGGGGGTGAGCAGTTCTTC. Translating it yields CASSLLARGGEQFF.

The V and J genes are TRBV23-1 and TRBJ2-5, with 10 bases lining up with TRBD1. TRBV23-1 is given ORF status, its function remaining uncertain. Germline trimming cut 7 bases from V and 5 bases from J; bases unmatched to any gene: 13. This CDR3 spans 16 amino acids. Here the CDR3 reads CASNHGQGGKGETQYF. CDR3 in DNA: TGCGCCAGCAACCATGGACAGGGGGGAAAGGGGGAGACCCAGTACTTC.

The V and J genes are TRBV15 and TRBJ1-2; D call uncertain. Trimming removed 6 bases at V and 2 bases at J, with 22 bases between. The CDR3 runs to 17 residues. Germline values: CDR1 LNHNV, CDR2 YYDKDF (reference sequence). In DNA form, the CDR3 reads TGTGCCACCAGTCCGGCCAGGCCACTTTCACCAAACTATGGCTACACCTTC. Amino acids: CATSPARPLSPNYGYTF.

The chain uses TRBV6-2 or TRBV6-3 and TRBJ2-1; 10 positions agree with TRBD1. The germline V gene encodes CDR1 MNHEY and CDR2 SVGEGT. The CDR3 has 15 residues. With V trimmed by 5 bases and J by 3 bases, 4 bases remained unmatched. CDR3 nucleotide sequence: TGTGCCAGCAGTCCCGGGACAGGGGACTACAATGAGCAGTTCTTC. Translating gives CASSPGTGDYNEQFF.

CDR3 sequence: CASSIQGRATDTQYF. CDR3 bases: TGTGCCAGTAGTATCCAGGGCAGGGCAACAGATACGCAGTATTTT. The chain carries TRBV19 and TRBJ2-3; a possible D gene is TRBD1 (5 bases). Germline V gene sequence: CDR1 LNHDA, CDR2 SQIVND (reference sequence). CDR3 length equals 15 residues. V lost 3 bases and J 3 bases, leaving 13 bases between the germline ends.

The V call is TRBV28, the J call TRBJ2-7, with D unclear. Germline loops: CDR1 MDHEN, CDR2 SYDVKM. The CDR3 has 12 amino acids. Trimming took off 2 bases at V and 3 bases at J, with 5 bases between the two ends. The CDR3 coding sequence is TGTGCCAGCAGTTTAACCTACTACGAGCAGTACTTC. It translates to CASSLTYYEQYF. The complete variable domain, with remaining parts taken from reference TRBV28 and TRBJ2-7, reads DVKVTQSSRYLVKRTGEKVFLECVQDMDHENMFWYRQDPGLGLRLIYFSYDVKMKEKGDIPEGYSVSREKKERFSLILESASTNQTSMYLCASSLTYYEQYFGPGTRLTVT.

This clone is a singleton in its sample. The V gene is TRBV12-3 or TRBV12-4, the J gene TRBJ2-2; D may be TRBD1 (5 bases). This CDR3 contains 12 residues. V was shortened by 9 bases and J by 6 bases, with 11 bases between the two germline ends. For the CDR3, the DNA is TGTGCCAGTACCAGGGCGGCCGGGGAGCTGTTTTTT. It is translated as CASTRAAGELFF.